This T cell receptor (beta chain) emerged from a study of OX40 agonist ivuxolimab in advanced cancers. Study-wide background: Head and neck, renal cell, melanoma or hepatocellular carcinoma were the cancers that dose-escalation patients had.

Points on this clone: Antigen unknown.

Profiled with immunoSEQ multiplex PCR; TCRdb holds only in-frame clones, not every one. The sample holds approximately 79,000 clones, 94% seen once. Findings and limits, study-wide: Researchers report that CD8+ T cells had, on average, more expanded clones than CD4+. Normalized expansion of T-cell clones was also low for some nonresponders.

The V and J ends lost 1 base and 3 bases respectively, with 9 bases between them. This CDR3 is 14 amino acids long. Germline V lookup: CDR1 MNHNY, CDR2 SVGAGI (reference sequence). The clonotype originates from an adult with an advanced solid tumor such as melanoma, head and neck, liver or kidney cancer. The V gene is TRBV6-6, the J gene TRBJ1-1; TRBD1 is a possible D gene (6 bases). This specimen consisted of CD4+ or CD8+ T cells sorted from blood, obtained in a trial of the OX40 agonist ivuxolimab. CDR3 bases: TGTGCCAGCAGTTACTACAGGGCTCACACTGAAGCTTTCTTT. This translates into CASSYYRAHTEAFF.